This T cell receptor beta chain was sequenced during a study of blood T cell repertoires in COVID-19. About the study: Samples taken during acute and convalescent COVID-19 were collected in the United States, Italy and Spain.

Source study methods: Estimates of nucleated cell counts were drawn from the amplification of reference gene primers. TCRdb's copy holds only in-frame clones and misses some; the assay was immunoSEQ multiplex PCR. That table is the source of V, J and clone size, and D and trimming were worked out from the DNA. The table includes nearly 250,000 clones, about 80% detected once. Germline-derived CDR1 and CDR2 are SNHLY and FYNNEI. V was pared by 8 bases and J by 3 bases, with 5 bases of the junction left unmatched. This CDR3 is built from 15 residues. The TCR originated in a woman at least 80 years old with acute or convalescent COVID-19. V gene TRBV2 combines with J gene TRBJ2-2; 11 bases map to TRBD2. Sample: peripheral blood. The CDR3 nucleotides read TGTGCCAGCCACCTAGCGGGAGGCTACACCGGGGAGCTGTTTTTT. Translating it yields CASHLAGGYTGELFF.